This TCR beta chain came from a study of cytomegalovirus exposure and HLA in healthy donors. The PCR made use of 60 Vbeta and 13 Jbeta primers. Sequencing used immunoSEQ multiplex PCR; TCRdb keeps in-frame clones, though not all of them. Of under 200,000 clones in the sample, more than 70% are singletons; the top ten hold around 6.6%. The germline CDR1 and CDR2 sequences are MDHEN and SYDVKM. The CDR3 has 17 residues. The J segment lost 8 bases and the V segment lost 6 bases, leaving 13 bases of the junction unmatched. This clone was found once. Its target is not known. Findings of the study overall: Researchers reported in a later analysis that common viral pathogens appeared linked to several top clusters. Reportedly, a later analysis found an Asian-associated ancestry cluster had fewer N-insertions than the roughly 670-donor mean. Available immune exposure information was restricted to CMV serostatus only.

The sequenced sample was PBMCs. This clonotype was sampled from a male donor in good health and CMV-seropositive. The V and J genes are TRBV28 and TRBJ1-4; 12 bases map to TRBD1. CDR3: CASSQPGQGALREKLFF. Written as DNA, the CDR3 is TGTGCCAGCAGCCAACCGGGACAGGGGGCGCTTAGAGAAAAACTGTTTTTT.